These 26 T cell receptor beta chains share one sample of origin, sequenced in a study of cytomegalovirus exposure and HLA in healthy donors. Generated by immunoSEQ multiplex PCR, the TCRdb table keeps only in-frame clones and is missing some. The table includes some 210,000 clones, roughly 87% detected once. Sequenced material: PBMCs. These receptors were obtained from a woman under 30 in good health and CMV-seropositive.

This clone was found once. The chain employs TRBV28 and TRBJ1-2, with a possible D match to TRBD1 (5 bases). Trimming removed 7 bases at V and 0 bases at J, with 21 bases between. The germline V gene encodes CDR1 MDHEN and CDR2 SYDVKM. The CDR3 length is 17 residues. The CDR3 DNA reads as TGTGCCAGCACTCCGGGACGGGGGGGAGGAGCTAACTATGGCTACACCTTC. Its protein is CASTPGRGGGANYGYTF.

V gene TRBV7-9 combines with J gene TRBJ2-7; 8 bases match TRBD2. This CDR3 is 14 amino acids long. Germline V gene lookup returns CDR1 SEHNR and CDR2 FQNEAQ (reference sequence). The J segment lost 2 bases and the V segment lost 4 bases, leaving 4 bases of the junction unmatched. The DNA of the CDR3 is TGTGCCAGCAGCTCCAGCGGGAGTGCCTACGAGCAGTACTTC. It yields the protein CASSSSGSAYEQYF.

The V call is TRBV7-9, the J call TRBJ1-2; no clear D. V was clipped by 6 bases and J by 4 bases, with 15 bases between them. From germline, CDR1 is SEHNR and CDR2 FQNEAQ (reference sequence). This CDR3 contains 14 residues. CDR3 DNA sequence: TGTGCCAGCAGTAGGTCGACAAAGATCTATGGCTACACCTTC. Translated: CASSRSTKIYGYTF.

V and J are TRBV27 and TRBJ2-2, with D possibly TRBD2 on 6 matching bases. Germline CDR1 reads MNHEY; CDR2 reads SMNVEV (reference sequence). CDR3 length: 15 residues. V was trimmed by 10 bases and J by 6 bases, leaving 21 bases between them. Here the CDR3 DNA reads TGTGCCACCGGAGGGTACGGGTCCCCTGCCGGGGAGCTGTTTTTT. Protein sequence: CATGGYGSPAGELFF.

This clone was seen once. The chain employs TRBV6-5 and TRBJ1-1; D perhaps matches TRBD1 (5 bases). CDR1 MNHEY and CDR2 SVGAGI come from the germline V gene. CDR3 length: 15 amino acids. V was clipped by 6 bases and J by 5 bases, with 19 bases between them. CDR3 nucleotides: TGTGCCAGCAGACAAATCCGGGGGTCGAAAACTGAAGCTTTCTTT. Amino acid sequence: CASRQIRGSKTEAFF.

The gene calls are TRBV28 and TRBJ1-1; TRBD1 is a possible D gene (5 bases). Trimming left V 3 bases short and J 6 bases short, with 17 bases between. The CDR3 sequence is 15 residues long. Per germline, CDR1 MDHEN and CDR2 SYDVKM. As DNA, the CDR3 is TGTGCCAGCAGTTTTGGGGTCGGGGGTGCGGCTGAAGCTTTCTTT. It encodes CASSFGVGGAAEAFF.

There are a few counts of this clone. This rearrangement joins TRBV28 to TRBJ1-2; TRBD1 is a possible D gene (5 bases). The CDR3 totals 13 residues. Trimming pared 7 bases from V and 11 bases from J, leaving 20 bases between. Germline assignment: CDR1 MDHEN and CDR2 SYDVKM. CDR3: CASTADNGLGYTF. In nucleotides, the CDR3 is TGTGCCAGCACCGCGGACAACGGGCTAGGGTACACCTTC.

This chain uses TRBV19 with TRBJ1-2, with D possibly matching TRBD1 (5 bases). This CDR3 spans 13 amino acids. Trimming shortened V by 6 bases and J by 2 bases, and 10 bases separated the two germline ends. Germline V gene lookup returns CDR1 LNHDA and CDR2 SQIVND (reference sequence). The CDR3 DNA reads TGTGCCAGTAGACAGGACATGAACTATGGCTACACCTTC. Its translation is CASRQDMNYGYTF.

This sequence joins TRBV4-1 and TRBJ1-1; D is unclear. CDR1 is MGHRA, CDR2 YSYEKL, per germline. The CDR3 is 16 amino acids. Trimming cost V 4 bases and J 1 base, with 16 bases left between them. The CDR3 DNA reads TGCGCCAGCAGCCTCCCGCCTCGGGGTAGGAACACTGAAGCTTTCTTT. It yields the protein CASSLPPRGRNTEAFF.

In this sample, this clone turned up once. V and J are TRBV5-4 and TRBJ2-7, with D maybe TRBD2 (5 bases). The CDR3 has 15 amino acids. V was cut by 4 bases and J by 2 bases, with 16 bases left in between. In germline, CDR1 is SGHNT, CDR2 YYREEE (reference sequence). CDR3 DNA sequence: TGTGCCAGCAGCATGGCCGGGAAAACTACCTACGAGCAGTACTTC. Translating it yields CASSMAGKTTYEQYF.

The chain combines TRBV7-9 with TRBJ1-2; 9 nucleotides match TRBD1. Germline trimming cut 4 bases from V and 5 bases from J; bases unmatched to any gene: 5. Germline CDR1 SEHNR, CDR2 FQNEAQ (reference sequence). The CDR3 runs to 14 residues. The CDR3 bases are TGTGCCAGCAGCTCCACAGGGGGCGCTTATGGCTACACCTTC. As protein: CASSSTGGAYGYTF.

The chain carries TRBV19 and TRBJ1-2; no clear D gene. CDR1 LNHDA and CDR2 SQIVND come from the germline V gene (reference sequence). Trimming shortened V by 11 bases and J by 1 base, and 14 bases separated the two germline ends. CDR3 length: 13 residues. DNA of the CDR3: TGTGCCTCCAAGACTAACAGTAACTATGGCTACACCTTC. The encoded protein is CASKTNSNYGYTF.

The chain couples TRBV5-1 to TRBJ1-3, with no clear D. This CDR3 has 15 residues. The germline V and J ends were trimmed by 4 bases and 2 bases, with 13 bases remaining between them. CDR1 is SGHRS and CDR2 is YFSETQ in the germline V gene. The CDR3: CASSHVLGPGNTIYF. CDR3 in DNA: TGCGCCAGCAGCCATGTGCTTGGGCCTGGAAACACCATATATTTT.

J is TRBJ1-1 and V is TRBV18; TRBD1 agrees at 8 bases. Germline V CDR1 and CDR2: KGHSH, LQKENI. The CDR3 is 15 amino acids. Trimming removed 3 bases from V and 1 base from J; junction bases left unmatched: 4. The CDR3 spells CASSPMGQANTEAFF. In DNA, the CDR3 is TGTGCCAGCTCACCGATGGGACAGGCGAACACTGAAGCTTTCTTT.

The chain recombines TRBV5-1 with TRBJ1-5; TRBD1 might be the D (5 bases). Germline values: CDR1 SGHRS, CDR2 YFSETQ. V was trimmed by 4 bases and J by 6 bases, leaving 14 bases between them. The CDR3 has 14 residues. The DNA for the CDR3 is TGCGCCAGCAGCCTGGGGGAGGGACGTCAGCCCCAGCATTTT. This codes for CASSLGEGRQPQHF.

The DNA for the CDR3 is TGTGCCATCAGTGAACTAGCGGGAGGCTACGAGCAGTACTTC. Translation gives CAISELAGGYEQYF. This chain joins TRBV10-3 and TRBJ2-7, with 12 bases aligning to TRBD2. There are 14 residues in the CDR3. J lost 3 bases, V lost 3 bases, and 0 bases had no gene match. Germline values: CDR1 ENHRY, CDR2 SYGVKD.

This chain uses TRBV4-1 with TRBJ1-1; perhaps TRBD1 as D (5 bases). The CDR3 consists of 14 residues. Germline V gene sequence: CDR1 MGHRA, CDR2 YSYEKL. V dropped 0 bases and J dropped 10 bases, with 15 bases sitting between them. The CDR3 DNA reads as TGCGCCAGCAGCCAAGATCGGAGGGGCGAGGTAGCTTTCTTT. Its protein product is CASSQDRRGEVAFF.

The chain couples TRBV30 to TRBJ1-5, with 8 bases lining up with TRBD1. This CDR3 region has 15 residues. The V gene end was trimmed by 0 bases and the J gene end by 5 bases; junction bases not matched to a gene: 6. CDR1 GTSNPN and CDR2 SVGIG come from the germline V gene (reference sequence). CDR3 residues: CAWSVGQGLDQPQHF. As DNA, the CDR3 is TGTGCCTGGAGTGTAGGACAGGGTCTCGATCAGCCCCAGCATTTT.

The CDR3 loop is CASSNSSYEQYF. CDR3 DNA sequence: TGTGCCAGCTCAAACTCCTCCTACGAGCAGTACTTC. The genes are TRBV28 and TRBJ2-7; D remains ambiguous. The CDR3 totals 12 residues. The germline V and J ends were trimmed by 8 bases and 0 bases, with 8 bases remaining between them. Germline V gene data show CDR1 as MDHEN and CDR2 as SYDVKM.

This chain joins TRBV5-1 and TRBJ1-1, with TRBD1 matching over 7 bases. The CDR3 has 14 residues. In germline, CDR1 is SGHRS, CDR2 YFSETQ. The J segment lost 0 bases and the V segment lost 4 bases, leaving 3 bases of the junction unmatched. Written as DNA, the CDR3 is TGCGCCAGCAGCACGACAGGGTTGAACACTGAAGCTTTCTTT. Amino acid sequence: CASSTTGLNTEAFF.

The sample holds one count of this clone. The chain employs TRBV30 and TRBJ1-4; the D gene is possibly TRBD1 (6 bases). V was shortened by 5 bases and J by 0 bases, with 13 bases between the two germline ends. This CDR3 is built from 15 residues. The V gene's germline CDR1 is GTSNPN and CDR2 SVGIG (reference sequence). CDR3 amino acids: CAWGDKSSTNEKLFF. The CDR3 bases are TGTGCCTGGGGGGACAAATCCTCAACTAATGAAAAACTGTTTTTT.

Points on this clone: The junction departs from the called germline gene at one end, perhaps through a read error. The chain combines TRBV27 with TRBJ1-1, with D perhaps matching TRBD1 (5 bases). The germline V gene has CDR1 MNHEY and CDR2 SMNVEV (reference sequence). The CDR3 length is 15 residues. CDR3 DNA sequence: TGTGTCAGCAGTTCCACCGCAGGGCCCCATGCGGAGCATGTCTTT. It encodes CVSSSTAGPHAEHVF.

The chain employs TRBV5-4 and TRBJ2-3; D might be TRBD2 (5 bases). V lost 0 bases and J lost 2, with 7 bases in between. The CDR3 is 14 amino acids. Germline CDR1 is SGHNT and CDR2 is YYREEE (reference sequence). For the CDR3, the DNA is TGTGCCAGCAGCTTGGTGCTAGCCACAGATACGCAGTATTTT. Its translation is CASSLVLATDTQYF.

The chain combines TRBV28 with TRBJ2-2; TRBD2 matches at 9 bases. Unmatched junction bases numbered 10, after V lost 2 bases and J lost 6 bases. The CDR3 extends over 17 amino acids. CDR1 and CDR2 (germline): MDHEN, SYDVKM. In DNA, the CDR3 is TGTGCCAGCAGTTTACTGGGACTAGCTCATAGACCCGGGGAGCTGTTTTTT. Translating it yields CASSLLGLAHRPGELFF.

The rearrangement uses TRBV5-1 and TRBJ2-7; 8 nucleotides agree with TRBD2. The CDR3 is made up of 16 amino acids. The germline gives CDR1 SGHRS, CDR2 YFSETQ. Trimming took 4 bases from V and 3 from J; bases not matched to a gene: 12. The CDR3 region has the DNA TGCGCCAGCAGCGCCGGGGGGGGAGGGGTTGGCTACGAGCAGTACTTC. This sequence encodes CASSAGGGGVGYEQYF.

The V call is TRBV5-4, the J call TRBJ2-7; 9 bases line up with TRBD1. The germline V gene has CDR1 SGHNT and CDR2 YYREEE (reference sequence). V lost 0 bases and J lost 2; bases outside the gene matches: 3. The CDR3 sequence is 15 residues long. This CDR3 reads CASSLGGQGPYEQYF. CDR3 coding DNA: TGTGCCAGCAGCTTGGGGGGACAGGGCCCCTACGAGCAGTACTTC.